Described below is a single TCR beta chain sequence and its context. Its antigen is not identified. Germline V lookup: CDR1 GTSNPN, CDR2 SVGIG (reference sequence). The CDR3 is made up of 16 amino acids. With 5 bases removed from V and 4 bases from J, the gap between germline ends came to 20 bases. This specimen comes from a study of OX40 agonist ivuxolimab in advanced cancers. Looking at the study overall: An agonistic human IgG2 monoclonal antibody against OX40 (CD134) was given. Each dose-escalation patient presented with hepatocellular carcinoma, melanoma, renal cell or head and neck cancer.

Here immunoSEQ multiplex PCR was the method, and the copy in TCRdb shows in-frame clones only, minus some. Of some 96,000 clones listed, around 90% are singletons. Blood specimens came from baseline, cycle 4 day 1, and cycle 7 day 1. Points from the study as a whole: Circulating CD4+ and CD8+ T cells showed clonal expansion by week 6 at 0.1 to 3.0 mg/kg.

Sequenced material: CD4+ or CD8+ T cells sorted from blood, taken in a trial of the OX40 agonist ivuxolimab. J is TRBJ2-2 and V is TRBV30; the D gene is possibly TRBD1 (6 bases). The sequence was collected from an adult with an advanced solid tumor such as melanoma, head and neck, liver or kidney cancer. The chain's CDR3 is CAWCRGPGRGTGELFF. The CDR3 DNA reads TGTGCCTGGTGCAGGGGCCCGGGACGGGGCACCGGGGAGCTGTTTTTT.